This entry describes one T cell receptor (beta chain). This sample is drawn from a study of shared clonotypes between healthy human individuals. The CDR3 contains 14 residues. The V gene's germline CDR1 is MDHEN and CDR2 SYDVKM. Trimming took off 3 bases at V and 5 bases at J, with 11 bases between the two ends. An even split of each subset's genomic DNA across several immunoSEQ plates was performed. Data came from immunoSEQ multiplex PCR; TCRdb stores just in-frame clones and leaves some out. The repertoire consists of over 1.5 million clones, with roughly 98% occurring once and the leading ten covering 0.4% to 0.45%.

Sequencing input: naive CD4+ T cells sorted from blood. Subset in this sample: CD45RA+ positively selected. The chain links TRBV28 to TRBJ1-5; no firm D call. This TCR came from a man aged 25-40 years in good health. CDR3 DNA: TGTGCCAGCAGTTTGGGTCAATCCGATCAGCCCCAGCATTTT. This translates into CASSLGQSDQPQHF.